This T cell receptor (beta chain) was obtained from a study of cytomegalovirus exposure and HLA in healthy donors (dated by TCRdb to 2016 to 2017). Background on the whole study: In an earlier analysis of roughly 500 of the donors, approximately 260 Gb of sequence data and 117 million unique TCR beta sequences from approximately 180 million T cells were reported. About 300 gigabases of sequencing data and approximately 85 million unique TCR sequences were included in an early release covering around 600 HLA-typed donors. Among the roughly 400 genotyped donors, more than 70% belonged to the genetic ancestry cluster associated with self-reported Caucasian donors. The study aimed to test whether signatures of past pathogen exposure could be identified by cataloging public T cell receptors. The study used immunosequencing to profile the T cell repertoires of more than 650 subjects and linked those repertoires to cytomegalovirus serostatus. A separate validation cohort of 90 to 150 different subjects was used in addition to the roughly 670-subject first cohort. The study combined high-throughput TCR immunosequencing, statistical association of individual TCRs with disease status, and machine learning to predict cytomegalovirus infection status. A later analysis re-examined previously published TCR beta repertoires from more than 600 donors and added high-resolution HLA genotyping to investigate patterns of TCR occurrence. Rather than using new phenotypic data, the later analysis identified candidate immune exposures from TCR beta sequences and from how often those sequences occurred across donors. In an earlier analysis of a few hundred of the donors, high-throughput TCR beta sequencing was used to judge whether each TCR beta V gene segment behaved as functional or pseudogenic. Donor age, sex, ethnicity and CMV serostatus were collected together with the repertoire data. A later genetic analysis used genome-wide SNP genotypes for about 60% of the roughly 700 donors, treating that subset as a discovery cohort. All discovery cohort repertoires had been generated on a single sequencing platform. HLA typing covered class I and class II loci at four-digit resolution. Typing coverage differed by locus: A, B, C, DRB1 and DQB1 were typed in about 620-630 donors, DQA1 in approximately 520, DPA1 in some 570, and DPB1 in 400 to 480. Four to six DR-DQ haplotypes were handled as single units for association and clustering, since linkage in the cohort was strong. On average, approximately 250,000 unique TCR beta nucleotide sequences were sequenced per donor among several hundred genotyped donors of the cohort, with 15% to 20% of those sequences being non-productive. The study at large found these results: The presence/absence analyses assumed that sequencing depth was roughly uniform across donors, and that assumption may not be true. The earlier analysis of nearly 600 of the donors excluded roughly 16 rarely observed V segments, including chromosome 9 orphons, because counts were too low. Some IMGT-functional V segments, including TRBV6-2 and TRBV6-3, could not be distinguished by the 87-base-pair reads and were therefore excluded. Strong co-occurrence of HLA alleles, especially DR and DQ, made assigning TCR associations to individual alleles difficult. The classifier was reported to diagnose cytomegalovirus status with high specificity and sensitivity in both the original cohort and the validation cohort. An association between a missense DCLRE1C variant and V-gene and J-gene trimming of TCR beta chains was found in a later genetic analysis and replicated in an independent cohort. According to a later genetic analysis, donors in an Asian-associated ancestry cluster had fewer N-insertions in productive TCRs than the roughly 660-donor mean. Specific HLA alleles were associated with more than 15,000 TCR beta sequences at a false discovery rate of 0.05 in a later analysis. According to a later analysis, TCR association rates differed among HLA loci, with DRB1 alleles showing the most associated TCRs and HLA-C alleles showing the fewest. A further reported finding was that TCR beta sequences accurately predicted the HLA-A and HLA-B alleles for most subjects in the first cohort. In vitro tests confirmed that a few of the cytomegalovirus-associated TCR beta chains recognize cytomegalovirus antigens. Broadly in line with IMGT annotations, most TCR beta V segments showed up in productive rearrangements about 87% or about 30% of the time in an earlier analysis of under 700 of the donors. The authors suggested that the approach could potentially be generalized to other disease states and immunological phenotypes. The study listed 150 to 200 TCR beta chains as associated with cytomegalovirus. Because HLA typing was unavailable for some donors at each locus, only the typed subset was used in association tests. The cohort was sequenced for TCR beta chains only, and without alpha or paired-chain data the features that could be detected were limited. A cluster of highly shared sequence variants was judged likely to be a technical artifact of the sequencing pipeline. Correlated functional status among segregating V segments might reflect linkage disequilibrium, but an unknown experimental factor could not be ruled out. Several of the top co-occurrence clusters appeared to be linked to parvovirus B19, influenza, CMV and Epstein-Barr virus, according to a later analysis. Most TCR sequences were observed very rarely across donors, whereas some public TCRs were present in many individuals. Most CMV-associated TCR beta chains appeared to be HLA-restricted in a later analysis, and the HLA associations seemed to be driven largely by CMV exposure. A later analysis found that HLA-associated TCR beta chains were more clonally expanded and had lower generation probabilities than equally common non-associated chains. The only immune exposure information available for the cohort was CMV serostatus.

To note about this clone: Its antigen is not yet known. Qualities for individual bases were not recorded, and no much larger clone is one base off. The sample carries other DNA sequences with the same CDR3.

Trimming takes 5 bases from V and 2 bases from J, and the germline ends sit 6 bases apart. The CDR3 goes from the cysteine to the phenylalanine over 12 residues. The sequence is cut down to CDR3 DNA, 36 bases in frame from base 1. The germline V gene provides CDR1 LGHNT and CDR2 FRNRAP. The cohort was made up of approximately 670 healthy bone marrow donors. At the time of sampling, every cohort member was nominally healthy, though immune exposures that went unrecorded were likely present. The donor tested CMV seronegative, placing the donor among the roughly 350 seronegative members of the cohort. A peripheral blood sample was provided by each donor, and peripheral blood mononuclear cells were used for TCR beta sequencing. Genomic DNA extraction from the blood cell samples was performed with the Qiagen DNeasy Blood Extraction Kit. Library preparation employed the immunoSEQ multiplex PCR assay. The multiplex PCR relied on a mix of 60 forward primers for TCR Vbeta segments and 13 reverse primers for TCR Jbeta segments. The CDR3 region of rearranged TCR beta genes was amplified from genomic DNA by a multiplex PCR assay. The amplified TCR beta libraries were sequenced on the Illumina HiSeq System as 87-base-pair reads. As for how the authors treated the data: A later analysis tallied tens of millions of unique TCR beta chains across the 666 repertoires, and some 10 million of those chains were shared by two or more donors. To remove PCR and sequencing errors, raw reads were error-corrected and collapsed into unique sequences using a nearest-neighbor algorithm that merged closely related sequences. V, D and J gene segments were assigned by aligning CDR3 sequences to IMGT reference sequences. For a sequence to be retained, a match of at least six nucleotides to both a V gene segment and a J gene segment was required. Rearrangements were called productive when the CDR3 lacked stop codons and stayed in frame with V and J; all others were non-productive. CDR3 was defined according to IMGT convention as the region running from the second conserved V-encoded cysteine to the conserved J-encoded phenylalanine. The earlier analysis of some 550 of the donors excluded any sequence lacking an unambiguous match to a single V gene segment. In an earlier analysis of some 590 of the donors, a V segment was called functional when productive rearrangements were above 56.7%, and segregating when the standard deviation between donors exceeded 5%. A statistical classification framework was built for diagnosing cytomegalovirus status from the catalog of TCR beta chain sequences. In a later analysis, TCR nucleotide sequences were compared against IMGT/GENE-DB human TR gene sequences so that V and J genes could be assigned. The TCRdist pipeline was used in a later analysis to assign CDR3 sequences and most-parsimonious VDJ recombination scenarios. In a later analysis, every TCR beta chain was defined by the combination of its CDR3 amino acid sequence and its V-gene family, and reads without a unique V-gene family were dropped. A later analysis removed 592 highly shared, low-generation-probability nucleotide sequences to deal with suspected cross-contamination and a sequencing artifact. A later analysis calculated a clonal expansion index for each public chain from normalized within-repertoire ranks of inferred template counts. A later analysis computed generation probabilities with a VDJ recombination model fitted to out-of-frame rearrangements, and checked the results against IGoR. In a later analysis, TCR-TCR, TCR-HLA and TCR-CMV co-occurrence was scored with hypergeometric tests, and a repertoire-size bias correction was applied to TCR pairs. A later analysis estimated false discovery rates by permuting HLA or CMV assignments 20 times. In a later analysis, co-occurring TCRs were grouped using DBSCAN, and TCRdist sequence similarity was added for clustering within HLA-allele-positive subsets. For co-occurrence clustering, repertoires with fewer than 30,000 or more than 120,000 public chains were excluded, along with about five repertoires with anomalous nucleotide sharing. The source is immuneACCESS, and TCRdb retained only in-frame sequences with V and J called. Part of the clones is not carried over; for the studies checked, unresolved V genes explain less than half of this, and the remainder is unexplained. V and J calls and clone size are as listed in that table; D and trimming were resolved from the DNA. The sample table records some 210,000 clones; 87% of these occur just once. The ten largest account for over 1% of the sample.

The chain is encoded by TRBV12-5 joined to TRBJ1-2, with the D gene uncertain. Input material: PBMCs. The TCR comes from a man younger than 40 in good health and CMV-seronegative. The CDR3 reads CASGQSNYGYTF. The DNA sequence is TGTGCTAGTGGTCAGTCGAACTATGGCTACACCTTC.